This TCR beta chain was observed in a study of cytomegalovirus exposure and HLA in healthy donors. This clone was counted between two and nine times. Assay used: immunoSEQ multiplex PCR; TCRdb lists only in-frame clones, some missing. Of about 220,000 clones listed, 90% to 95% are singletons. Trimming cost V 4 bases and J 7 bases; bases outside gene matches: 11. Germline assignment: CDR1 SGHDT and CDR2 YYEEEE. The CDR3 sequence is 17 residues long. The sequence was obtained from a woman aged 18-29 years in good health and CMV-seronegative. Sequencing was carried out using PBMCs. The chain is built from TRBV5-6 and TRBJ2-1, with 13 bases aligning to TRBD2. The CDR3 nucleotides read TGTGCCAGCAGCCCCTCAGGACTAGCGGGAGTTGGTAATGAGCAGTTCTTC. Protein: CASSPSGLAGVGNEQFF.